The 20 T cell receptor beta chains reported below all come from one sample, sequenced in a study of blood T cell repertoires in COVID-19. Only in-frame clones appear in the TCRdb table, and some are missing; sequencing was by immunoSEQ multiplex PCR. The data contain 220,000 or so clones, under 90% of them seen just once; the ten biggest clones take up under 3.5%. Sequencing was carried out using PBMCs or T cells enriched from blood (not recorded which). These receptors all stem from a woman aged 55-70 years who had recovered from COVID-19.

The rearrangement uses TRBV6-5 and TRBJ2-1; 7 bases match TRBD2. This CDR3 has 12 residues. Germline V gene sequence: CDR1 MNHEY, CDR2 SVGAGI. Germline trimming cut 5 bases from V and 10 bases from J; bases unmatched to any gene: 5. This CDR3 is CASSSRRGEQFF. CDR3 DNA sequence: TGTGCCAGCAGTAGCCGGCGGGGGGAGCAGTTCTTC.

This chain uses TRBV11-3 with TRBJ2-5; tentative D call: TRBD2 (6 bases). The V gene's germline CDR1 is SGHNT and CDR2 YENEEA. Trimming shortened V by 1 base and J by 5 bases, and 14 bases separated the two germline ends. The CDR3 consists of 15 residues. As DNA, the CDR3 is TGTGCCAGCAGCTTAGGGCAGCGCCGGGGGGAGACCCAGTACTTC. This translates into CASSLGQRRGETQYF.

This clone was observed a handful of times. This sequence joins TRBV20-1 and TRBJ1-5, with a possible D match to TRBD1 (6 bases). Trimming removed 3 bases from V and 4 bases from J, with 10 bases in between. Germline values: CDR1 DFQATT, CDR2 SNEGSKA (reference sequence). The CDR3 is 13 residues long. This CDR3 is CSASGGRNQPQHF. The CDR3 nucleotides read TGCAGTGCTAGTGGGGGCCGAAATCAGCCCCAGCATTTT.

The chain employs TRBV4-2 and TRBJ1-4, with a weak D call TRBD1 (5 bases). The germline CDR1 and CDR2 sequences are LGHNA and YNFKEQ. V lost 1 base and J 5 bases, leaving 8 bases between the germline ends. The CDR3 totals 14 residues. DNA for the CDR3: TGTGCCAGCAGCCAAGCAGGGTGGAATGAAAAACTGTTTTTT. Amino acid sequence: CASSQAGWNEKLFF.

This clone was picked up a small number of times. This chain links TRBV7-2 with TRBJ2-2; D may be TRBD2 (6 bases). Germline CDR1 is SGHTA and CDR2 is FQGNSA. The CDR3 contains 15 residues. Trimming left V 5 bases short and J 1 base short, with 11 bases between. The CDR3 is CASSASVLNTGELFF. In DNA form, the CDR3 reads TGTGCCAGCAGCGCTAGCGTTTTGAACACCGGGGAGCTGTTTTTT.

This clone was counted once. The rearrangement links TRBV3-1 (or the pseudogene TRBV3-2) to TRBJ1-4; 7 nucleotides agree with TRBD1. V lost 1 base and J lost 4; bases outside the gene matches: 9. This CDR3 is built from 17 residues. Germline CDR1 and CDR2: LGHDT and YNNKEL (reference sequence). In nucleotides, the CDR3 is TGTGCCAGCAGCCAAGGAAGGACAGGAGGTGGTAATGAAAAACTGTTTTTT. Translation gives CASSQGRTGGGNEKLFF.

The sample holds one count of this clone. The V and J genes are TRBV7-6 and TRBJ2-1, with 12 bases identical to TRBD2. The junction had 5 bases not matched to a gene; V was cut back by 1 base and J by 7 bases. The CDR3 runs to 16 residues. CDR1 and CDR2 (germline): SGHVS, FNYEAQ. CDR3 nucleotide sequence: TGTGCCAGCAGCTTAGGACTAGCGGGAGTCAGGAATGAGCAGTTCTTC. Translating it yields CASSLGLAGVRNEQFF. Complete variable domain (other parts from reference TRBV7-6 and TRBJ2-1): GAGVSQSPRYKVTKRGQDVALRCDPISGHVSLYWYRQALGQGPEFLTYFNYEAQQDKSGLPNDRFSAERPEGSISTLTIQRTEQRDSAMYRCASSLGLAGVRNEQFFGPGTRLTVL.

V usage is TRBV12-5 and J usage is TRBJ1-5; no definite D call. Germline V gene data show CDR1 as LGHNT and CDR2 as FRNRAP. V shed 6 bases and J shed 5 bases, with 5 bases lying between them. CDR3 size: 11 residues. The chain's CDR3 is CASGLYQPQHF. The CDR3 nucleotides read TGTGCTAGTGGACTATATCAGCCCCAGCATTTT.

This clone was picked up one time. V gene TRBV12-3 or TRBV12-4 combines with J gene TRBJ1-2; 7 bases map to TRBD1. With V trimmed by 4 bases and J by 5 bases, 1 base remained unmatched. CDR3 length: 12 residues. CDR3 protein: CASSSGGYGYTF. In DNA form, the CDR3 reads TGTGCCAGCAGTTCAGGGGGTTATGGCTACACCTTC.

The chain combines TRBV5-6 with TRBJ1-2; a weak D match, TRBD1 (6 bases). The CDR3 is 15 residues long. Germline CDR1 reads SGHDT; CDR2 reads YYEEEE. V lost 0 bases and J lost 4, with 13 bases in between. CDR3: CASSLDRDRGYGYTF. In DNA, the CDR3 is TGTGCCAGCAGCTTGGACAGGGACCGGGGCTATGGCTACACCTTC.

V usage is TRBV5-5 and J usage is TRBJ2-3, with 7 bases aligning to TRBD1. CDR3 length equals 13 residues. The J segment lost 13 bases and the V segment lost 0 bases, leaving 8 bases of the junction unmatched. Germline V gene sequence: CDR1 SGHKS, CDR2 YYEKEE (reference sequence). The CDR3 sequence: CASSLEQTGLEYF. CDR3 coding DNA: TGTGCCAGCAGCTTGGAACAGACAGGGTTGGAGTATTTT.

This clone was detected only a few times. The chain recombines TRBV4-3 with TRBJ1-3; TRBD1 might be the D (5 bases). Looked up from germline, CDR1 is LGHNA and CDR2 is YSLEER. V gave up 0 bases and J gave up 2 bases, with 14 bases separating them. The CDR3 is made up of 17 amino acids. The CDR3 here is CASSQDTSQGAGNTIYF. In nucleotides, the CDR3 is TGCGCCAGCAGCCAAGATACTTCGCAGGGCGCTGGAAACACCATATATTTT.

The chain couples TRBV14 to TRBJ1-6; 8 nucleotides match TRBD1. The CDR3 consists of 16 residues. V dropped 1 base and J dropped 10; count of bases not matched to a gene: 9. CDR1 is SGHDN and CDR2 is FVKESK in the germline V gene. CDR3 coding DNA: TGTGCCAGCAGCCAAGTCTTCCAGGGGGCTGGGTCACCCCTCCACTTT. It translates to CASSQVFQGAGSPLHF.

This clone was observed a single time. The V call is TRBV6-5, the J call TRBJ1-4; 8 nucleotides line up with TRBD1. Germline V gene data show CDR1 as MNHEY and CDR2 as SVGAGI. The CDR3 is 14 residues long. V was clipped by 6 bases and J by 8 bases; unmatched bases: 8. CDR3 amino acids: CASSRGQGGEKLFF. Written as DNA, the CDR3 is TGTGCCAGCAGCCGAGGACAGGGAGGGGAAAAACTGTTTTTT.

The rearrangement uses TRBV5-6 and TRBJ2-1; TRBD2 aligns across 13 bases. This CDR3 contains 19 residues. The germline V gene has CDR1 SGHDT and CDR2 YYEEEE. Trimming at V came to 3 bases and at J to 0 bases, leaving 9 bases not matched to a gene. The CDR3 nucleotides are TGTGCCAGCAGCTCCCCGACTAGCGGGGGGCCCCGCTCCTACAATGAGCAGTTCTTC. Its protein is CASSSPTSGGPRSYNEQFF.

This clone was found once. The chain links TRBV7-9 to TRBJ2-7, with a weak D call TRBD2 (6 bases). Deletions cut 5 bases from V and 5 bases from J, with 16 bases between. The V gene's germline CDR1 is SEHNR and CDR2 FQNEAQ (reference sequence). This CDR3 contains 14 residues. CDR3 sequence (DNA): TGTGCCAGCAGCCCAGGACAAGGGGAGGACGAGCAGTACTTC. This gives the protein CASSPGQGEDEQYF.

The chain combines TRBV5-4 with TRBJ1-6; 10 bases line up with TRBD1. This CDR3 is built from 16 residues. V shed 1 base, J shed 9 bases, and the junction held 7 bases outside the gene matches. Germline V CDR1 and CDR2: SGHNT, YYREEE (reference sequence). CDR3 coding DNA: TGTGCCAGCAGCTTGTCTCAGGACAGGGGGGCTTCACCCCTCCACTTT. It translates to CASSLSQDRGASPLHF.

Ten or more counts support this clone. This chain links TRBV2 with TRBJ2-7; 8 nucleotides line up with TRBD1. The CDR3 totals 14 residues. V gave up 3 bases and J gave up 2 bases; unmatched junction bases: 3. CDR1 is SNHLY, CDR2 FYNNEI, per germline. The CDR3 DNA is TGTGCCAGCAGTGACGTGACAGGGGCCTACGAGCAGTACTTC. Its protein product is CASSDVTGAYEQYF.

This clone appeared a single time. The chain has TRBV7-6 and TRBJ2-3; 14 bases line up with TRBD2. The ends lost 2 bases at V and 2 bases at J; junction bases unmatched: 6. The germline V gene has CDR1 SGHVS and CDR2 FNYEAQ. The CDR3 loop spans 18 amino acids. The CDR3 reads CASSLTPGLAGVTDTQYF. The CDR3 DNA is TGTGCCAGCAGCTTAACCCCGGGACTAGCGGGAGTCACAGATACGCAGTATTTT.

This chain links TRBV19 with TRBJ1-5; tentative D call: TRBD1 (6 bases). The length of the CDR3 is 19 residues. V lost 1 base to trimming and J lost 0 bases, with 19 bases between them. The germline gives CDR1 LNHDA, CDR2 SQIVND (reference sequence). In DNA, the CDR3 is TGTGCCAGTAGTATAGGGCTCGGGACAAGTACTTATAGCAATCAGCCCCAGCATTTT. This encodes CASSIGLGTSTYSNQPQHF.